This T cell receptor (beta chain) came from a study of blood T cell repertoires in COVID-19. In the study overall: Italy, Spain and the United States were the sources of the convalescent and acute COVID-19 samples. Sources were T cells, B-cell-depleted T cells, or PBMCs; the material itself was cDNA or gDNA.

Trimming cost V 4 bases and J 7 bases; bases outside gene matches: 12. The CDR3 covers 16 residues. The germline V gene encodes CDR1 MNHEY and CDR2 SMNVEV (reference sequence). Using immunoSEQ multiplex PCR, the repertoire was profiled, and TCRdb retains in-frame clones only, with some absent. The sample yields 180,000 or so clones, approximately 85% seen once. Source material: peripheral blood. The chain is built from TRBV27 and TRBJ2-5; 10 nucleotides align to TRBD2. The sequence came from a woman aged 60-70 years with acute or convalescent COVID-19. The DNA of the CDR3 is TGTGCCAGCAGTTCGCTGGAGGCTAGCGGGAGAGGGACCCAGTACTTC. The encoded protein is CASSSLEASGRGTQYF.